This T cell receptor (beta chain) appears in the sequencing data of a study of blood T cell repertoires in COVID-19. Study context: Sites in the United States, Italy and Spain provided acute and convalescent COVID-19 samples. In each case, the material was cDNA or gDNA derived from T cells, B-cell-depleted T cells, or PBMCs.

The repertoire was sequenced with immunoSEQ multiplex PCR; TCRdb's copy has only in-frame clones and lacks some. The sample yields around 700,000 clones, about 87% seen once. This clone was counted between two and nine times. V lost 3 bases and J lost 7, with 13 bases in between. This CDR3 region has 14 residues. Germline-derived CDR1 and CDR2 are SNHLY and FYNNEI. The specimen sequenced was peripheral blood. The gene calls are TRBV2 and TRBJ1-5, with D hard to call. The receptor was derived from a woman aged 18 to 35 with acute or convalescent COVID-19. CDR3 nucleotide sequence: TGTGCCAGCAGTGATTCGCGACTTCGCCAGCCCCAGCATTTT. This translates into CASSDSRLRQPQHF.